The T cell receptor (beta chain) described here comes from a study of shared clonotypes between healthy human individuals. Study results and caveats: Lower generation probabilities were found for non-shared clonotypes than for those shared by all four donors. For naive CD4 cells, 4% to 6% of clonotypes were shared across a handful of donors.

The V gene's germline CDR1 is SGHAT and CDR2 FQNNGV. V shed 5 bases and J shed 5 bases, with 10 bases lying between them. The CDR3 has 13 residues. Details on this clone: Its antigen is not identified.

Only in-frame clones appear in the TCRdb table, and some are missing; sequencing was by immunoSEQ multiplex PCR. The table has over a million clones, approximately 80% seen once. Specimen: memory CD4+ T cells from PBMCs. Subset of the sample: CD45RA-negative fraction. This TCR derives from a man aged 18-30 years in good health. Some clones in this sample may be carry-over from other donors' samples. The chain couples TRBV11-2 to TRBJ2-4; unclear D gene. CDR3 DNA: TGTGCCAGCAGCGTGGGTCGGGAAAACATTCAGTACTTC. Its protein is CASSVGRENIQYF.